These 32 T cell receptor beta chains came from one sample sequenced in a study of cytomegalovirus exposure and HLA in healthy donors. Vbeta (60) and Jbeta (13) primers were used in the PCR. Sequencing was performed with immunoSEQ multiplex PCR; in TCRdb, only in-frame clones are kept and a portion is missing. Of some 200,000 clones in the sample, roughly 13% were seen once. The source material was PBMCs. The receptor source for this set is a man over 45 in good health and CMV-seropositive.

This chain links TRBV13 with TRBJ1-5; 9 bases map to TRBD1. This CDR3 is built from 15 residues. CDR1 and CDR2 (germline): PRHDT, FYEKMQ (reference sequence). The V segment lost 5 bases and the J segment 4 bases; nucleotides outside the gene matches: 6. This CDR3 reads CASSTWTGENQPQHF. The CDR3 DNA is TGTGCCAGCAGCACGTGGACAGGGGAGAATCAGCCCCAGCATTTT. The variable domain in full, with the rest retrieved from reference TRBV13 and TRBJ1-5, is AAGVIQSPRHLIKEKRETATLKCYPIPRHDTVYWYQQGPGQDPQFLISFYEKMQSDKGSIPDRFSAQQFSDYHSELNMSSLELGDSALYFCASSTWTGENQPQHFGDGTRLSIL.

The J gene is TRBJ1-5, the V gene TRBV7-9; tentative D call: TRBD1 (5 bases). V lost 5 bases to trimming and J lost 9 bases, with 17 bases between them. The CDR3 spans 14 residues. Germline CDR1 is SEHNR and CDR2 is FQNEAQ (reference sequence). CDR3 loop: CASSPDTGMGPQHF. CDR3 nucleotides: TGTGCCAGCAGCCCTGACACAGGAATGGGGCCCCAGCATTTT.

This clone has just a few counts. The chain has TRBV7-6 and TRBJ1-1; D is perhaps TRBD1 (6 bases). The CDR3 spans 16 residues. Trimming took 2 bases from V and 5 from J, leaving 18 bases between them. From germline, CDR1 is SGHVS and CDR2 FNYEAQ. In DNA form, the CDR3 reads TGTGCCAGCAGCTTAATGGGGGCGGGTGGAAGTACTGAAGCTTTCTTT. Translated: CASSLMGAGGSTEAFF.

This clone was recorded a few times. The CDR3 DNA sequence: TGTGCCAGCAGCTTAGGGCCCCTCAATGAGCAGTTCTTC. This codes for CASSLGPLNEQFF. J is TRBJ2-1 and V is TRBV11-3; no definite D call. CDR1 and CDR2 from the germline V gene are SGHNT and YENEEA. The CDR3 runs to 13 residues. The V gene lost 1 base and the J gene lost 6 bases, with 7 bases spanning the gap.

This clone was recorded a few times. The CDR3, as DNA: TGTGCCAGCAGGAGAACGGGGGGCCAAGAGACCCAGTACTTC. It encodes CASRRTGGQETQYF. This rearrangement joins TRBV27 to TRBJ2-5, with 7 bases fitting TRBD2. J lost 1 base, V lost 6 bases, and 5 bases had no gene match. This CDR3 has 14 residues. Per germline, CDR1 MNHEY and CDR2 SMNVEV (reference sequence).

In regard to this clone: The identical CDR3 is also encoded by other nucleotide sequences in the sample. This chain uses TRBV29-1 with TRBJ1-1; tentative D call: TRBD1 (6 bases). Trimming took 3 bases from V and 0 from J, leaving 8 bases between them. The CDR3 is made up of 13 amino acids. The germline V gene has CDR1 SQVTM and CDR2 ANQGSEA. The CDR3 bases are TGCAGCGTTGACAGGGGAATGAACACTGAAGCTTTCTTT. Protein: CSVDRGMNTEAFF.

This clone appeared a few times. This chain connects TRBV5-8 to TRBJ2-3; D possibly corresponds to TRBD1 (6 bases). The germline V gene encodes CDR1 SGHTS and CDR2 YDEGEE. With 3 bases removed from V and 4 bases from J, the gap between germline ends came to 18 bases. The CDR3 contains 16 residues. The CDR3 reads CASSSGWGQVSDTQYF. The CDR3 DNA reads TGTGCCAGCAGCTCGGGTTGGGGACAAGTCTCAGATACGCAGTATTTT. The variable domain in full, with the rest retrieved from reference TRBV5-8 and TRBJ2-3, is EAGVTQSPTHLIKTRGQQATLRCSPISGHTSVYWYQQALGLGLQFLLWYDEGEERNRGNFPPRFSGRQFPNYSSELNVNALELEDSALYLCASSSGWGQVSDTQYFGPGTRLTVL.

This chain uses TRBV6-1 with TRBJ1-6; D not certain. This CDR3 has 14 residues. The germline V gene has CDR1 MNHNS and CDR2 SASEGT. Trimming took 7 bases from V and 7 from J, leaving 14 bases between them. CDR3 DNA sequence: TGTGCCAGCAAGCCCGCGGAGGTGAATTCACCCCTCCACTTT. Translation: CASKPAEVNSPLHF.

This rearrangement joins TRBV4-3 to TRBJ1-2; no firm D call. CDR1 and CDR2 (germline): LGHNA, YSLEER. V dropped 4 bases and J dropped 0 bases, with 12 bases sitting between them. CDR3 length: 15 residues. CDR3 protein: CASSRRTASNYGYTF. The CDR3 DNA reads TGCGCCAGCAGCCGCCGGACTGCTTCTAACTATGGCTACACCTTC.

The table lists this clone with a few counts. This chain joins TRBV7-9 and TRBJ1-1, with D perhaps TRBD1 (6 bases). The CDR3 contains 14 residues. Germline V CDR1 and CDR2: SEHNR, FQNEAQ (reference sequence). The V end was cut by 8 bases, the J end by 1 base, with 14 bases between. This chain's CDR3 is CASWPGAKNTEAFF. CDR3 nucleotide sequence: TGTGCCAGCTGGCCAGGGGCGAAGAACACTGAAGCTTTCTTT.

The V call is TRBV5-6, the J call TRBJ2-3; TRBD2 is a possible D gene (6 bases). The CDR3 spans 16 residues. V was shortened by 3 bases and J by 3 bases, with 17 bases between the two germline ends. From germline, CDR1 is SGHDT and CDR2 YYEEEE. The CDR3 sequence is CASSSPGRGSTDTQYF. The CDR3 nucleotides read TGTGCCAGCAGCTCCCCAGGGCGGGGTAGTACAGATACGCAGTATTTT.

DNA of the CDR3: TGTGCCAGCAGCCTCGTCGGGGAGCGATCTGGAAACACCATATATTTT. It is translated as CASSLVGERSGNTIYF. The chain has TRBV11-2 and TRBJ1-3; no definite D call. This CDR3 region has 16 residues. Germline loops: CDR1 SGHAT, CDR2 FQNNGV. V shed 5 bases and J shed 1 base, with 15 bases lying between them.

This clone was counted between two and nine times. The chain uses TRBV2 and TRBJ1-6, with 11 bases aligning to TRBD1. V gave up 6 bases and J gave up 1 base; unmatched junction bases: 5. CDR1 is SNHLY and CDR2 is FYNNEI in the germline V gene. CDR3 length: 17 amino acids. CDR3 in amino acids: CASRRTGGASYNSPLHF. The CDR3 DNA follows: TGTGCCAGCAGGCGGACAGGGGGCGCATCCTATAATTCACCCCTCCACTTT. Based on the CDR3 plus reference TRBV2 and TRBJ1-6, the full variable domain is EPEVTQTPSHQVTQMGQEVILRCVPISNHLYFYWYRQILGQKVEFLVSFYNNEISEKSEIFDDQFSVERPDGSNFTLKIRSTKLEDSAMYFCASRRTGGASYNSPLHFGNGTRLTVT.

In its sample, this clone ranks as medium-sized. This sequence joins TRBV10-3 and TRBJ1-1, with a tentative D call TRBD1 (6 bases). The CDR3 consists of 14 residues. Trimming cost V 4 bases and J 0 bases, with 9 bases left between them. Germline V gives CDR1 ENHRY, CDR2 SYGVKD. The CDR3 region has the DNA TGTGCCATCAGTGGGCAGGGGCTGAACACTGAAGCTTTCTTT. Its translation is CAISGQGLNTEAFF.

The V gene is TRBV18, the J gene TRBJ1-5; a possible D gene is TRBD1 (5 bases). Germline-derived CDR1 and CDR2 are KGHSH and LQKENI. V dropped 2 bases and J dropped 9 bases, with 23 bases sitting between them. The CDR3 contains 17 residues. The CDR3 loop is CASSPDLGGHPGRPQHF. In DNA form, the CDR3 reads TGTGCCAGCTCACCAGATTTGGGAGGACACCCAGGACGGCCCCAGCATTTT.

V is TRBV7-9 and J is TRBJ2-3, with TRBD2 as a possible D gene (6 bases). Deletions cut 5 bases from V and 10 bases from J, with 25 bases between. This CDR3 is 16 amino acids long. The germline gives CDR1 SEHNR, CDR2 FQNEAQ (reference sequence). CDR3 DNA: TGTGCCAGCAGCCCCCGGGACTCCTTAGCAGGGAGGTCGCAGTATTTT. The encoded protein is CASSPRDSLAGRSQYF.

V is TRBV4-3 and J is TRBJ2-6, with a weak D call TRBD2 (6 bases). V was shortened by 3 bases and J by 4 bases, with 16 bases between the two germline ends. This CDR3 is 17 amino acids long. Germline lookup yields CDR1 LGHNA and CDR2 YSLEER. CDR3 amino acids: CASSHLGGLGGANVLTF. The CDR3 region has the DNA TGCGCCAGCAGCCACCTTGGGGGACTCGGGGGGGCCAACGTCCTGACTTTC.

In this sample, this clone turned up a few times. This chain uses TRBV7-9 with TRBJ2-3; TRBD1 aligns across 7 bases. Trimming at V came to 5 bases and at J to 12 bases, leaving 5 bases not matched to a gene. Germline values: CDR1 SEHNR, CDR2 FQNEAQ (reference sequence). CDR3 length: 11 residues. The CDR3 spells CASSPDRRQYF. For the CDR3, the DNA is TGTGCCAGCAGCCCGGACAGGCGTCAGTATTTT.

The chain joins TRBV28 to TRBJ1-1; D uncertain. The V end lost 3 bases, the J end lost 5 bases, and 16 bases lay between the germline ends. The CDR3 spans 15 residues. Germline V gives CDR1 MDHEN, CDR2 SYDVKM. CDR3 residues: CASSFGNGVGTEAFF. CDR3 nucleotides: TGTGCCAGCAGTTTCGGGAATGGGGTTGGGACTGAAGCTTTCTTT.

The chain recombines TRBV9 with TRBJ2-5; 13 bases fit TRBD2. J lost 1 base, V lost 2 bases, and 2 bases had no gene match. The CDR3 loop spans 16 amino acids. Germline V lookup: CDR1 SGDLS, CDR2 YYNGEE. CDR3 DNA sequence: TGTGCCAGCAGCGTTGGGACTAGCGGGATCCAAGAGACCCAGTACTTC. Translating it yields CASSVGTSGIQETQYF.

The CDR3 loop reads CASSQDETGRTDTQYF. The CDR3 bases are TGCGCCAGCAGCCAAGATGAGACAGGGAGGACAGATACGCAGTATTTT. The V and J genes are TRBV4-3 and TRBJ2-3; D possibly corresponds to TRBD1 (7 bases). There are 16 residues in the CDR3. The V gene's germline CDR1 is LGHNA and CDR2 YSLEER. V was cut by 0 bases and J by 3 bases, with 13 bases left in between.

This clone was picked up a small number of times. The chain carries TRBV9 and TRBJ2-3, with D unresolved. From germline, CDR1 is SGDLS and CDR2 YYNGEE. The CDR3 sequence is 14 residues long. V shed 0 bases and J shed 1 base, with 6 bases lying between them. As DNA, the CDR3 is TGTGCCAGCAGCGTAGAACCAGGCACAGATACGCAGTATTTT. This encodes CASSVEPGTDTQYF.

This chain links TRBV2 with TRBJ2-2; D perhaps matches TRBD1 (6 bases). The CDR3 length is 13 residues. The germline gives CDR1 SNHLY, CDR2 FYNNEI. V shed 6 bases and J shed 6 bases, with 11 bases lying between them. CDR3 sequence reads: CASRAGESGELFF. The DNA of the CDR3 is TGTGCCAGCAGGGCAGGGGAGTCCGGGGAGCTGTTTTTT.

The CDR3 region has the DNA TGTGCCAGTAGTATGGTAGCGGGGGGCTGGGGCGATGAGCAGTTCTTC. This translates into CASSMVAGGWGDEQFF. The chain recombines TRBV19 with TRBJ2-1; 10 positions agree with TRBD2. V shed 3 bases, J shed 8 bases, and the junction held 10 bases outside the gene matches. The CDR3 length is 16 residues. The germline V gene has CDR1 LNHDA and CDR2 SQIVND (reference sequence).

The V call is TRBV11-2, the J call TRBJ2-3, with TRBD2 matching over 9 bases. From germline, CDR1 is SGHAT and CDR2 FQNNGV. V shed 1 base, J shed 1 base, and the junction held 9 bases outside the gene matches. This CDR3 contains 18 residues. The CDR3: CASSLAGAGGPRTDTQYF. CDR3 in DNA: TGTGCCAGCAGCTTAGCCGGGGCGGGGGGGCCCCGCACAGATACGCAGTATTTT.

The gene calls are TRBV7-2 and TRBJ1-1, with D possibly being TRBD1 (5 bases). Deletions cut 6 bases from V and 4 bases from J, with 15 bases between. The V gene's germline CDR1 is SGHTA and CDR2 FQGNSA. This CDR3 spans 14 amino acids. The CDR3 spells CASRLDGRGTEAFF. DNA of the CDR3: TGTGCCAGCAGACTTGACGGGAGGGGCACTGAAGCTTTCTTT.

This clone turned up a few times. The J gene is TRBJ2-3, the V gene TRBV5-4, with TRBD2 matching 14 bases. V lost 4 bases to trimming and J lost 8 bases; unmatched junction nucleotides: 18. Germline-derived CDR1 and CDR2 are SGHNT and YYREEE (reference sequence). CDR3 size: 19 residues. CDR3 in DNA: TGTGCCAGCAGCGCTTGGGGGACTAGCGGGGGTCAAAGGAACTTTACGCAGTATTTT. Residues: CASSAWGTSGGQRNFTQYF. The full variable domain, rest sourced from reference TRBV5-4 and TRBJ2-3, is ETGVTQSPTHLIKTRGQQVTLRCSSQSGHNTVSWYQQALGQGPQFIFQYYREEENGRGNFPPRFSGLQFPNYSSELNVNALELDDSALYLCASSAWGTSGGQRNFTQYFGPGTRLTVL.

This clone was seen only a few times. The rearrangement links TRBV5-6 to TRBJ2-1; D is possibly TRBD2 (7 bases). This CDR3 is 16 amino acids long. The germline CDR1 and CDR2 sequences are SGHDT and YYEEEE. V was clipped by 4 bases and J by 4 bases, with 18 bases between them. The CDR3 DNA sequence: TGTGCCAGCAGCGAAGGAGGCGGGGGCACTTACAATGAGCAGTTCTTC. Translating gives CASSEGGGGTYNEQFF.

This clone has only a few counts. The genes are TRBV28 and TRBJ2-2; D may be TRBD2 (5 bases). V was clipped by 6 bases and J by 0 bases, with 8 bases between them. In germline, CDR1 is MDHEN, CDR2 SYDVKM. The CDR3 is made up of 14 amino acids. CDR3 coding DNA: TGTGCCAGCAGGTCTAGCCCGAACACCGGGGAGCTGTTTTTT. This translates into CASRSSPNTGELFF.

The chain couples TRBV4-1 to TRBJ1-1; D call uncertain. This CDR3 is built from 15 residues. Between the trimmed V and J ends, which lost 4 bases and 0 bases, there was a span of 12 bases. Germline-derived CDR1 and CDR2 are MGHRA and YSYEKL. The CDR3: CASSPPGLMNTEAFF. The CDR3 DNA reads TGCGCCAGCAGCCCCCCGGGGTTAATGAACACTGAAGCTTTCTTT.

The CDR3 nucleotides are TGTGCCAGTAGTCCCCAGGGGAGATACAATGAGCAGTTCTTC. It yields the protein CASSPQGRYNEQFF. The V and J genes are TRBV19 and TRBJ2-1; TRBD1 is a possible D gene (6 bases). The CDR3 contains 14 residues. Trimming pared 5 bases from V and 4 bases from J, leaving 12 bases between. CDR1 LNHDA and CDR2 SQIVND come from the germline V gene (reference sequence).

This clone turned up a few times. This sequence joins TRBV7-2 and TRBJ1-4, with D hard to call. This CDR3 is built from 12 residues. CDR1 is SGHTA, CDR2 FQGNSA, per germline. The V end lost 1 base, the J end lost 7 bases, and 4 bases lay between the germline ends. Here the CDR3 DNA reads TGTGCCAGCAGCTTAGATATTGAAAAACTGTTTTTT. As protein: CASSLDIEKLFF.